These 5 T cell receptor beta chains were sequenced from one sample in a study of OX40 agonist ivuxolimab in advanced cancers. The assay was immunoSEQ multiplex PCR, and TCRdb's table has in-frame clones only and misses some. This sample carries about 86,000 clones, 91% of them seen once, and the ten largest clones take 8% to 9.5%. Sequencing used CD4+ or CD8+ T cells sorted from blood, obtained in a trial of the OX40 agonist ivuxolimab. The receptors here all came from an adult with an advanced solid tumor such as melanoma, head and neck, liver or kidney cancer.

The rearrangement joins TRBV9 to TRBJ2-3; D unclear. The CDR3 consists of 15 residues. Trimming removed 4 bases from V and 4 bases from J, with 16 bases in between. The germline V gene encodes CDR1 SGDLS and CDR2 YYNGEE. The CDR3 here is CASSTSDSFPDTQYF. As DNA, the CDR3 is TGTGCCAGCAGCACCAGCGACTCATTCCCAGATACGCAGTATTTT.

CDR3 DNA sequence: TGCGCCAGCCAGCTTGCGCTAACTAGCGGGACCCTATCCTACGAGCAGTACTTC. Its translation is CASQLALTSGTLSYEQYF. The chain is built from TRBV4-1 and TRBJ2-7, with 10 bases matching TRBD2. The junction had 17 bases not matched to a gene; V was cut back by 8 bases and J by 1 base. The CDR3 is made up of 18 amino acids. Germline CDR1 and CDR2: MGHRA and YSYEKL.

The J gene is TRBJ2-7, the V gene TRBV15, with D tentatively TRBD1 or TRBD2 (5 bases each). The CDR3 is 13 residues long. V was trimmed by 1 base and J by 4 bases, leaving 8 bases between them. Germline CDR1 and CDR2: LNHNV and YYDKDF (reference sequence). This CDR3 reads CATSRVGEYEQYF. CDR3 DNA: TGTGCCACCAGCAGAGTGGGGGAGTACGAGCAGTACTTC.

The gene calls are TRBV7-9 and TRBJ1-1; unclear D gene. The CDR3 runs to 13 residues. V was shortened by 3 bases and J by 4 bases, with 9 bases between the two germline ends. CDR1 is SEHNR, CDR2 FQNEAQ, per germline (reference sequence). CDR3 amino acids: CASSFGQATEAFF. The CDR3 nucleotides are TGTGCCAGCAGCTTTGGGCAGGCCACTGAAGCTTTCTTT.

The CDR3 loop is CASSPGGWEQYF. The CDR3 nucleotides read TGCGCCAGCAGCCCAGGGGGCTGGGAGCAGTACTTC. The rearrangement uses TRBV5-1 and TRBJ2-7; 8 nucleotides match TRBD1. There are 12 residues in the CDR3. Germline loops: CDR1 SGHRS, CDR2 YFSETQ. The V segment lost 4 bases and the J segment 7 bases; nucleotides outside the gene matches: 4.